This T cell receptor (beta chain) was recorded in a study of T cells in Graves' hyperthyroidism and ophthalmopathy. Amplified TCR beta CDR3 regions came from RNA transcripts. The HTBI primer set drove a first-round RT-PCR of the TCR CDR3. A single record per CDR3 protein comes from TCRdb applying MiXCR to the multiplex PCR reads. Found here are 350,000 to 450,000 distinct CDR3 sequences, about a sixth of them singletons; the top ten hold more than 30%. The germline V gene has CDR1 MNHEY and CDR2 SMNVEV (reference sequence). V was cut by 6 bases and J by 3 bases, with 11 bases left in between. This CDR3 region has 14 residues. This clonotype was counted at least ten times. Its antigen is currently unknown. General study findings and limits: In blood, most of the thyroid clonotypes expanded above 0.001 were also present.

The sample comprised blood. This TCR was recovered from a young woman with Graves' hyperthyroidism that later progressed to Graves' ophthalmopathy. The chain employs TRBV27 and TRBJ2-2, with D possibly matching TRBD1 (5 bases). The CDR3 is CASRDSAYTGELFF. The DNA for the CDR3 is TGTGCCAGCAGAGACAGCGCTTACACCGGGGAGCTGTTTTTT.